A single sample gave rise to the 30 T cell receptor beta chains below, sequenced in a study of CDR3 diversity in severe acne. One entry per CDR3 protein results from TCRdb running MiXCR on the PCR reads. Here the sample spans approximately 90,000 distinct CDR3 sequences, 45% to 55% being singletons. The specimen sequenced was blood. Receptors originate from a male donor with severe acne vulgaris.

This clonotype was counted many times. The rearrangement uses TRBV28 and TRBJ1-6; possibly TRBD1 for D (5 bases). Trimming pared 5 bases from V and 6 bases from J, leaving 11 bases between. CDR1 is MDHEN and CDR2 is SYDVKM in the germline V gene. This CDR3 comprises 14 residues. CDR3 in amino acids: CASSPPGGNSPLHF. CDR3 in DNA: TGTGCCAGCAGTCCCCCGGGGGGTAATTCACCCCTCCACTTT.

The chain recombines TRBV5-4 with TRBJ2-7; 11 bases match TRBD1. J was trimmed by 5 bases and V by 3 bases; bases with no gene match: 7. The CDR3 sequence is 15 residues long. Per the germline V gene, CDR1 is SGHNT and CDR2 is YYREEE (reference sequence). This chain's CDR3 is CASSSYGQGAHEQYF. The CDR3 nucleotides are TGTGCCAGCAGCTCCTACGGACAGGGGGCCCACGAGCAGTACTTC. The full variable domain, rest sourced from reference TRBV5-4 and TRBJ2-7, is ETGVTQSPTHLIKTRGQQVTLRCSSQSGHNTVSWYQQALGQGPQFIFQYYREEENGRGNFPPRFSGLQFPNYSSELNVNALELDDSALYLCASSSYGQGAHEQYFGPGTRLTVT.

The V gene is TRBV6-6, the J gene TRBJ1-5; the D gene is possibly TRBD1 (6 bases). The CDR3 consists of 13 residues. Trimming took off 5 bases at V and 7 bases at J, with 12 bases between the two ends. Germline values: CDR1 MNHNY, CDR2 SVGAGI (reference sequence). CDR3 in amino acids: CASSRTGTQPQHF. CDR3 bases: TGTGCCAGCAGTCGTACAGGGACCCAGCCCCAGCATTTT.

As to this clonotype: With a much larger clone just one base away, this may be a read error. J is TRBJ2-7 and V is TRBV9, with D perhaps TRBD2 (5 bases). In germline, CDR1 is SGDLS, CDR2 YYNGEE. V was shortened by 0 bases and J by 1 base, with 11 bases between the two germline ends. The CDR3 loop spans 15 amino acids. This CDR3 is CASSVAEGTSYEQYF. The CDR3 DNA sequence: TGTGCCAGCAGCGTAGCTGAGGGAACTTCCTACGAGCAGTACTTC.

The chain employs TRBV2 and TRBJ2-7, with a weak D call TRBD2 (6 bases). V was trimmed by 10 bases and J by 1 base, leaving 14 bases between them. CDR3 size: 13 residues. Germline V gene sequence: CDR1 SNHLY, CDR2 FYNNEI. The CDR3 sequence: CAIVAVRSYEQYF. CDR3 DNA sequence: TGTGCCATCGTAGCGGTAAGGTCCTACGAGCAGTACTTC.

By proportion, this clonotype is medium-sized. Here the CDR3 DNA reads TGTGCCAGCAGCTTAGAGGGTTTGGCTGGAAACACCATATATTTT. Its translation is CASSLEGLAGNTIYF. The chain combines TRBV7-2 with TRBJ1-3; D gene unclear. The CDR3 length is 15 residues. Trimming removed 1 base from V and 2 bases from J, with 9 bases in between. The germline gives CDR1 SGHTA, CDR2 FQGNSA.

Concerning this clonotype itself: A single base separates this from a much larger clone, so it may be a read error. This chain links TRBV7-9 with TRBJ1-2, with D hard to call. V was trimmed by 6 bases and J by 7 bases, leaving 27 bases between them. The CDR3 is made up of 17 amino acids. Germline-derived CDR1 and CDR2 are SEHNR and FQNEAQ (reference sequence). The CDR3 sequence: CASSTGLRAIRVCGYTF. CDR3 coding DNA: TGTGCCAGCAGTACTGGACTGCGAGCGATTCGGGTCTGTGGCTACACCTTC. Based on the CDR3 plus reference TRBV7-9 and TRBJ1-2, the full variable domain is DTGVSQNPRHKITKRGQNVTFRCDPISEHNRLYWYRQTLGQGPEFLTYFQNEAQLEKSRLLSDRFSAERPKGSFSTLEIQRTEQGDSAMYLCASSTGLRAIRVCGYTFGSGTRLTVV.

Comments on this clonotype: Just one base apart from a much larger clone, this may be a read error. The CDR3 region is CASSLAGVGSYNGQFF. CDR3 in DNA: TGTGCCAGCAGCTTAGCGGGAGTGGGCTCCTACAATGGGCAGTTCTTC. The chain has TRBV7-6 and TRBJ2-1, with a weak D call TRBD2 (5 bases). In germline, CDR1 is SGHVS, CDR2 FNYEAQ. The CDR3 sequence is 16 residues long.

This clonotype was seen repeatedly, ten times or more. Here the CDR3 DNA reads TGTGCCAGTAGTATAAGGCAGGGAGGGACTGAAGCTTTCTTT. This sequence encodes CASSIRQGGTEAFF. This rearrangement joins TRBV19 to TRBJ1-1; D is perhaps TRBD1 (5 bases). CDR3 length: 14 residues. Germline CDR1 reads LNHDA; CDR2 reads SQIVND (reference sequence). V lost 2 bases, J lost 5 bases, and 12 bases lay in between.

This clonotype was seen ten or more times. The V call is TRBV6-5, the J call TRBJ2-1; 7 bases agree with TRBD1. With 1 base clipped from V and 8 bases from J, the junction kept 11 bases outside the gene matches. Germline CDR1 and CDR2: MNHEY and SVGAGI. There are 16 residues in the CDR3. The CDR3 DNA reads as TGTGCCAGCAGTTACTTCTTAGGGACAGTAAGTTATGAGCAGTTCTTC. Protein: CASSYFLGTVSYEQFF.

The table lists this clonotype with a count of one. The rearrangement links TRBV7-8 to TRBJ2-5, with 9 positions matching TRBD1. The CDR3 contains 15 residues. The germline V gene encodes CDR1 SGHVS and CDR2 FQNEAQ. J lost 2 bases, V lost 5 bases, and 6 bases had no gene match. The chain's CDR3 is CASSLGTGTQETQYF. CDR3 bases: TGTGCCAGCAGCCTCGGGACAGGGACGCAAGAGACCCAGTACTTC.

This clonotype was observed a single time. CDR3 bases: TGTGCCAGCAGCTTGCCAATTGGGGAGCAGTACTTC. As protein: CASSLPIGEQYF. This sequence joins TRBV25-1 and TRBJ2-7; D remains unclear. V was pared by 6 bases and J by 7 bases, with 13 bases between. The length of the CDR3 is 12 residues. Per the germline V gene, CDR1 is MGHDK and CDR2 is SYGVNS.

V gene TRBV25-1 combines with J gene TRBJ2-5; D not resolved. Germline assignment: CDR1 MGHDK and CDR2 SYGVNS. This CDR3 comprises 14 residues. V lost 5 bases and J lost 5, with 15 bases in between. In DNA form, the CDR3 reads TGTGCCAGCAGTAGGGCTGATGGTAGGGAGACCCAGTACTTC. Its translation: CASSRADGRETQYF.

This clonotype was counted ten times or more. The rearrangement joins TRBV19 to TRBJ2-7; 9 bases agree with TRBD2. The CDR3 loop spans 15 amino acids. V dropped 4 bases and J dropped 5; count of bases not matched to a gene: 9. The germline V gene encodes CDR1 LNHDA and CDR2 SQIVND (reference sequence). This CDR3 is CASSNKGLAIDEQYF. DNA for the CDR3: TGTGCCAGTAGTAATAAGGGACTAGCTATAGACGAGCAGTACTTC.

For this clonotype: The conserved phenylalanine or tryptophan normally closing the CDR3 is absent here, so this likely arose from a read error. The chain employs TRBV10-3 and TRBJ2-2, with 15 bases lining up with TRBD2. CDR3 length: 19 residues. Unmatched junction bases numbered 5, after V lost 2 bases and J lost 1 base. Per the germline V gene, CDR1 is ENHRY and CDR2 is SYGVKD. The CDR3 DNA follows: TGTGCCATCAGTGAGGGACTAGCGGGAGGGCCCGAGAACACCGGGGAGCTGTTTCTT. Protein sequence: CAISEGLAGGPENTGELFL.

This clonotype was seen ten or more times. This sequence joins TRBV5-8 and TRBJ1-5; 9 bases align to TRBD1. The CDR3 runs 14 residues. V shed 3 bases, J shed 4 bases, and the junction held 2 bases outside the gene matches. CDR1 SGHTS and CDR2 YDEGEE come from the germline V gene. CDR3 DNA sequence: TGTGCCAGCAGCTCGGGACAGGGTAATCAGCCCCAGCATTTT. Translating it yields CASSSGQGNQPQHF.

This clonotype was recorded once. The rearrangement links TRBV6-2 or TRBV6-3 to TRBJ1-2; unclear D gene. Germline CDR1 MNHEY, CDR2 SVGEGT. The CDR3 spans 15 residues. V shed 5 bases and J shed 0 bases, with 13 bases lying between them. CDR3 protein: CASSPPWGPNYGYTF. The DNA of the CDR3 is TGTGCCAGCAGTCCGCCCTGGGGTCCTAACTATGGCTACACCTTC.

About this clonotype itself: Given the absence of the conserved phenylalanine or tryptophan at the CDR3 end, a read error is likely. No DNA is shown, since the ends of the CDR3 on it are uncertain; the CDR3 is the one TCRdb lists. The J gene is TRBJ2-5, the V gene TRBV7-2; TRBD1, the table's D call, lacks a check against the DNA. Germline CDR1 SGHTA, CDR2 FQGNSA. The CDR3 has 13 amino acids, counting both end residues. CDR3 amino acids: CAGSLSGAESLCP.

This clonotype was picked up a small number of times. The chain is built from TRBV9 and TRBJ2-5, with D unresolved. V was pared by 5 bases and J by 2 bases, with 13 bases between. The length of the CDR3 is 14 residues. The germline gives CDR1 SGDLS, CDR2 YYNGEE. The CDR3 region is CASSIGAFQETQYF. Here the CDR3 DNA reads TGTGCCAGCAGTATAGGCGCCTTTCAAGAGACCCAGTACTTC.

The V call is TRBV5-5, the J call TRBJ2-3, with 7 bases lining up with TRBD2. The junction had 5 bases not matched to a gene; V was cut back by 3 bases and J by 4 bases. CDR1 is SGHKS and CDR2 is YYEKEE in the germline V gene (reference sequence). CDR3 length equals 14 residues. The DNA for the CDR3 is TGTGCCAGCAGCTCCGGACTAGTGTCAGATACGCAGTATTTT. Its protein product is CASSSGLVSDTQYF.

The V gene is TRBV7-8, the J gene TRBJ2-7, with a possible D match to TRBD1 (6 bases). This CDR3 has 15 amino acids. Germline V lookup: CDR1 SGHVS, CDR2 FQNEAQ. V was cut by 4 bases and J by 6 bases, with 19 bases left in between. CDR3 DNA: TGTGCCAGCAGCTCGACGCCACAGGGAACCGGCGAGCAGTACTTC. Translation: CASSSTPQGTGEQYF. The entire variable domain, with the rest obtained from reference TRBV7-8 and TRBJ2-7, is as follows: GAGVSQSPRYKVAKRGQDVALRCDPISGHVSLFWYQQALGQGPEFLTYFQNEAQLDKSGLPSDRFFAERPEGSVSTLKIQRTQQEDSAVYLCASSSTPQGTGEQYFGPGTRLTVT.

The CDR3 protein is CASTPEASGSADTQFF. The CDR3, as DNA: TGTGCCAGCACCCCTGAAGCTAGCGGGAGTGCAGATACGCAGTTCTTC. The chain uses TRBV7-8 and TRBJ2-1; the match to TRBD2 covers 10 bases. Germline V gives CDR1 SGHVS, CDR2 FQNEAQ. Trimming removed 7 bases from V and 12 bases from J; junction bases left unmatched: 18. The CDR3 contains 16 residues.

This rearrangement joins TRBV6-6 to TRBJ2-1, with D possibly matching TRBD1 (5 bases). The CDR3 sequence is 17 residues long. Germline assignment: CDR1 MNHNY and CDR2 SVGAGI (reference sequence). Trimming left V 4 bases short and J 3 bases short, with 19 bases between. CDR3 region: CASSFPGWSYGYNEQFF. CDR3 DNA sequence: TGTGCCAGCAGTTTCCCAGGGTGGTCCTATGGCTACAATGAGCAGTTCTTC.

This clonotype was counted at least ten times. The rearrangement links TRBV7-6 to TRBJ2-2; a possible D gene is TRBD1 (5 bases). V was cut by 5 bases and J by 1 base, with 11 bases left in between. The CDR3 has 15 amino acids. Germline assignment: CDR1 SGHVS and CDR2 FNYEAQ. In nucleotides, the CDR3 is TGTGCCAGCAGCCCAGGGTACGGGAACACCGGGGAGCTGTTTTTT. As protein: CASSPGYGNTGELFF.

V and J are TRBV2 and TRBJ2-6; D might be TRBD1 (5 bases). There are 15 residues in the CDR3. Germline CDR1 is SNHLY and CDR2 is FYNNEI. The germline V and J ends were trimmed by 11 bases and 2 bases, with 16 bases remaining between them. The CDR3 DNA is TGTGCCGGTCGTGGGGTCAGGGCTGGGGCCAACGTCCTGACTTTC. Amino acid sequence: CAGRGVRAGANVLTF.

This clonotype was recorded at least ten times. V usage is TRBV19 and J usage is TRBJ1-6; tentatively, D is TRBD1 (5 bases). Germline loops: CDR1 LNHDA, CDR2 SQIVND (reference sequence). This CDR3 spans 13 amino acids. V lost 9 bases, J lost 10 bases, and 16 bases lay in between. The CDR3 DNA sequence: TGTGCCAGCGGAAAGGGGCTGGGATCACCCCTCCACTTT. Residues: CASGKGLGSPLHF.

This clonotype is labeled as medium-sized. V usage is TRBV10-2 and J usage is TRBJ1-4; D is perhaps TRBD1 (5 bases). Germline V gene data show CDR1 as WSHSY and CDR2 as SAAADI. The CDR3 is 15 residues long. V gave up 7 bases and J gave up 6 bases, with 18 bases separating them. The CDR3 coding sequence is TGCGCCAGCAAACCGCCGCAGGGAGATGATGAAAAACTGTTTTTT. It specifies CASKPPQGDDEKLFF.

This clonotype came up many times. The J gene is TRBJ1-1, the V gene TRBV20-1, with 9 bases matching TRBD1. Germline assignment: CDR1 DFQATT and CDR2 SNEGSKA (reference sequence). The CDR3 spans 13 residues. V shed 6 bases and J 1 base; nucleotides not matched to a gene: 3. CDR3 DNA: TGCAGTGCCGGACAGGGGACGAACACTGAAGCTTTCTTT. Translated: CSAGQGTNTEAFF.

This clonotype was seen many times. The chain recombines TRBV5-1 with TRBJ1-6, with TRBD1 matching 10 bases. There are 15 residues in the CDR3. The V segment lost 2 bases and the J segment 8 bases; nucleotides outside the gene matches: 4. Germline loops: CDR1 SGHRS, CDR2 YFSETQ. In DNA, the CDR3 is TGCGCCAGCAGCTTCGGGACAGGGGTTTATTCACCCCTCCACTTT. This gives the protein CASSFGTGVYSPLHF.

Concerning this clonotype itself: Since a much larger clone is just one base distant, this may be a read error. This sequence joins TRBV20-1 and TRBJ1-1; the D gene is possibly TRBD1 (6 bases). Germline assignment: CDR1 DFQATT and CDR2 SNEGSKA (reference sequence). Trimming took off 6 bases at V and 4 bases at J, with 12 bases between the two ends. CDR3 size: 12 residues. CDR3 in DNA: TGCAGTGCCTCGACAGGTAGCACTGAAGCTTTCTTT. Translation gives CSASTGSTEAFF.